These 10 T cell receptor beta chains were all obtained from the same sample, sequenced in a study of T cells after somatic rescue of genetic block. Sequenced by immunoSEQ multiplex PCR; TCRdb stores in-frame clones only, minus some. The sample includes some 70,000 clones, roughly 93% of them seen just once. Sequencing input: peripheral blood mononuclear cells (PBMCs). These receptors were collected from a man aged 30 to 39.

The chain joins TRBV10-3 to TRBJ2-1; D remains unclear. The CDR3 loop spans 11 amino acids. Germline CDR1 ENHRY, CDR2 SYGVKD. Trimming pared 4 bases from V and 3 bases from J, leaving 1 base between. The DNA for the CDR3 is TGTGCCATCAGTGGCTACAATGAGCAGTTCTTC. Encoded protein: CAISGYNEQFF.

The genes are TRBV5-1 and TRBJ1-2; TRBD1 might be the D (6 bases). This CDR3 is 14 amino acids long. Trimming took 4 bases from V and 5 from J, leaving 15 bases between them. Germline assignment: CDR1 SGHRS and CDR2 YFSETQ. CDR3 in DNA: TGCGCCAGCAGCCCTGAAGGGGGAGGGTATGGCTACACCTTC. Residues: CASSPEGGGYGYTF.

V usage is TRBV27 and J usage is TRBJ2-1, with 10 bases that match TRBD2. The germline V gene has CDR1 MNHEY and CDR2 SMNVEV (reference sequence). This CDR3 is 18 amino acids long. With V trimmed by 1 base and J by 2 bases, 8 bases remained unmatched. This CDR3 reads CASSLWVEAGGTYNEQFF. CDR3 DNA sequence: TGTGCCAGCAGTTTATGGGTTGAAGCGGGGGGGACCTACAATGAGCAGTTCTTC.

This clone was seen only once. This chain connects TRBV19 to TRBJ2-3, with a possible D match to TRBD2 (6 bases). CDR3 length equals 14 residues. Germline CDR1 is LNHDA and CDR2 is SQIVND (reference sequence). Trimming pared 4 bases from V and 5 bases from J, leaving 13 bases between. The CDR3 DNA reads TGTGCCAGTAGTAAAGACGGGAGAATAGATACGCAGTATTTT. The encoded protein is CASSKDGRIDTQYF.

This rearrangement joins TRBV6-5 to TRBJ1-2; possible D gene TRBD1, 5 bases. This CDR3 spans 13 amino acids. Germline CDR1 MNHEY, CDR2 SVGAGI. V lost 6 bases to trimming and J lost 8 bases, with 16 bases between them. The CDR3 loop is CASSPTGGDGYTF. The DNA for the CDR3 is TGTGCCAGCAGCCCAACTGGGGGGGACGGCTACACCTTC.

This rearrangement joins TRBV6-1 to TRBJ1-1; 8 nucleotides align to TRBD1. Germline CDR1 reads MNHNS; CDR2 reads SASEGT. The CDR3 has 14 residues. Trimming removed 2 bases from V and 3 bases from J; junction bases left unmatched: 2. The CDR3 DNA reads TGTGCCAGCAGTGAACAGGGGGCGGACACTGAAGCTTTCTTT. Its protein product is CASSEQGADTEAFF.

The chain carries TRBV5-1 and TRBJ1-2; a possible D gene is TRBD1 (5 bases). The germline V gene encodes CDR1 SGHRS and CDR2 YFSETQ. V lost 0 bases, J lost 8 bases, and 20 bases lay in between. The CDR3 covers 16 residues. The CDR3 loop reads CASSLDQGPSPGGYTF. CDR3 sequence (DNA): TGCGCCAGCAGCTTGGACCAGGGCCCGAGTCCGGGGGGCTACACCTTC.

The gene calls are TRBV27 and TRBJ1-4, with D perhaps matching TRBD1 (5 bases). V was clipped by 5 bases and J by 12 bases, with 13 bases between them. CDR3 length: 12 amino acids. Germline values: CDR1 MNHEY, CDR2 SMNVEV (reference sequence). In DNA form, the CDR3 reads TGTGCCAGCAGTCCCGGGACGCTTGAACTGTTTTTT. Its translation is CASSPGTLELFF. The full variable domain, in which reference TRBV27 and TRBJ1-4 provide the parts outside the CDR3, is EAQVTQNPRYLITVTGKKLTVTCSQNMNHEYMSWYRQDPGLGLRQIYYSMNVEVTDKGDVPEGYKVSRKEKRNFPLILESPSPNQTSLYFCASSPGTLELFFGSGTQLSVL.

The V and J genes are TRBV5-4 and TRBJ1-2; 7 bases line up with TRBD1. CDR1 SGHNT and CDR2 YYREEE come from the germline V gene (reference sequence). The trim removed 0 bases at V and 2 bases at J, leaving 4 bases unmatched. The CDR3 totals 15 residues. For the CDR3, the DNA is TGTGCCAGCAGCTTGGCCGACAGGGTCAACTATGGCTACACCTTC. Residues: CASSLADRVNYGYTF.

J is TRBJ2-6 and V is TRBV4-3; 7 positions match TRBD1. This CDR3 has 21 amino acids. CDR1 and CDR2 from the germline V gene are LGHNA and YSLEER. The V segment lost 3 bases and the J segment 1 base; nucleotides outside the gene matches: 18. CDR3 sequence reads: CASSQRGIGQAILSGANVLTF. CDR3 DNA: TGCGCCAGCAGCCAGAGAGGTATCGGACAGGCTATACTTTCTGGGGCCAACGTCCTGACTTTC.